This T cell receptor (beta chain) comes out of a study of T-cell reconstitution after alpha-beta-depleted transplantation in children. Study-wide points: Newly produced T cells mostly accounted for T-cell counts and diversity one year post-transplant. Recipient T cells and thymic progenitors that survived gave rise to the high TCRbeta diversity observed at day 60 in some patients.

As it was prepared, the TCRbeta library received unique molecular identifiers. TCRdb re-derived calls from the PCR reads in MiXCR, one entry per CDR3 protein. Of hundreds of thousands of distinct CDR3 sequences detected, about an eighth appear once; the ten largest clones hold around 0.79%. Germline values: CDR1 WNHNN, CDR2 SYGVQD (reference sequence). There are 15 residues in the CDR3. Trimming left V 0 bases short and J 9 bases short, with 16 bases between. This clonotype occurred many times. Its cognate antigen is unknown. The specimen was PBMCs, collected before TCRalphabeta/CD19-depleted stem cell transplant. This chain uses TRBV10-1 with TRBJ2-3; D possibly matches TRBD1 or TRBD2 (5 bases each). This TCR came from a girl aged 2-9 years with congenital amegakaryocytic thrombocytopenia, due to receive a stem cell transplant. The CDR3 here is CASSESWGTPGTQYF. CDR3 coding DNA: TGCGCCAGCAGTGAGTCTTGGGGGACCCCGGGGACGCAGTATTTT.